The TCR beta chain described here comes from a study of blood T cell repertoires in COVID-19. About the research overall: The samples span acute and convalescent COVID-19 from the United States, Italy and Spain. The analysed material was cDNA or gDNA that came from T cells, B-cell-depleted T cells, or PBMCs.

TCRdb's table, derived via immunoSEQ multiplex PCR, lists solely in-frame clones and lacks some. Of about 210,000 clones in the sample, 80% to 90% were seen once. Germline trimming cut 4 bases from V and 5 bases from J; bases unmatched to any gene: 14. The CDR3 has 17 amino acids. Germline V gives CDR1 SGHAT, CDR2 FQNNGV. The TCR originated in a man between 18 and 35 years old with active or convalescent COVID-19. The material sequenced was peripheral blood. The chain recombines TRBV11-2 with TRBJ2-1; 7 nucleotides match TRBD2. The CDR3 DNA reads TGTGCCAGCAGCTCTTACGTTTGGGCTAGCGGTGACAATGAGCAGTTCTTC. Its protein product is CASSSYVWASGDNEQFF.